This T cell receptor beta chain was found in a study of radiotherapy plus CTLA-4 blockade in lung cancer. Whole-study context: Overall, approximately 19% of patients showed an objective response, while roughly 28% attained disease control.

About this clone: The target antigen is unknown.

Alongside CTLA-4 blockade with ipilimumab, patients with chemo-refractory metastatic non-small-cell lung cancer received focal radiation. Assay used: immunoSEQ multiplex PCR; TCRdb lists only in-frame clones, some missing. The sample consists of 50,000 to 65,000 clones, less than 85% of them appearing once. The CDR3 length is 14 residues. V shed 0 bases and J shed 0 bases, with 6 bases lying between them. Germline V gene lookup returns CDR1 SGHNT and CDR2 YYREEE (reference sequence). Study conclusions and caveats: Researchers report tumor-derived TCR clones expanding in blood after radiotherapy plus ipilimumab.

This TCR was recovered from a human donor with non-small cell lung cancer who had a complete response to radiotherapy plus ipilimumab. This specimen was peripheral blood, taken from a patient treated with radiotherapy plus ipilimumab. The gene calls are TRBV5-4 and TRBJ1-1; D call uncertain. CDR3 region: CASSLDQMNTEAFF. As DNA, the CDR3 is TGTGCCAGCAGCTTGGATCAGATGAACACTGAAGCTTTCTTT.